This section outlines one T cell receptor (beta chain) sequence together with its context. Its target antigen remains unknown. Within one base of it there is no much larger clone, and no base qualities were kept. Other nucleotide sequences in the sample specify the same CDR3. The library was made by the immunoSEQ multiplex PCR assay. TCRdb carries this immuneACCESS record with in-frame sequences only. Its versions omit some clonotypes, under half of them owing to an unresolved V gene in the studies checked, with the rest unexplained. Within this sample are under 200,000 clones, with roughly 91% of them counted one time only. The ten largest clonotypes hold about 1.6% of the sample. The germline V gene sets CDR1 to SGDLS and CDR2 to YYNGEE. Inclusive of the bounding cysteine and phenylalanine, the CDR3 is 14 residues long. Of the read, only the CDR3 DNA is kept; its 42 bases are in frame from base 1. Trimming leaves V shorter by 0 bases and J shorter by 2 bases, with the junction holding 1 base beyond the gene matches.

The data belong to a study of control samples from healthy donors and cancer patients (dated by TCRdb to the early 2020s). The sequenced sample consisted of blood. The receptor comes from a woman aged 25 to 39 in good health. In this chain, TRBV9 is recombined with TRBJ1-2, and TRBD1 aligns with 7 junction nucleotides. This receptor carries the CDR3 CASSVGQGNYGYTF. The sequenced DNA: TGTGCCAGCAGCGTAGGACAGGGAAACTATGGCTACACCTTC.